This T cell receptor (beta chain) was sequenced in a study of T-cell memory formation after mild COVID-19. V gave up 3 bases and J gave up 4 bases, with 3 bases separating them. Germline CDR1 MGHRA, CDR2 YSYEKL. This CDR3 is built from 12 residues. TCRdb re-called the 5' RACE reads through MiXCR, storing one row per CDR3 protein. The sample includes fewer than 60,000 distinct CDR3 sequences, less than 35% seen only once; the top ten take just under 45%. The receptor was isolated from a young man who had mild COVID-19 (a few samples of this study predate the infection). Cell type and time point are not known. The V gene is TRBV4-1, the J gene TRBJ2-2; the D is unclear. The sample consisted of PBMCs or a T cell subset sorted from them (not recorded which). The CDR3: CASSHFTGELFF. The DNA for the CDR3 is TGCGCCAGCAGCCACTTCACCGGGGAGCTGTTTTTT.